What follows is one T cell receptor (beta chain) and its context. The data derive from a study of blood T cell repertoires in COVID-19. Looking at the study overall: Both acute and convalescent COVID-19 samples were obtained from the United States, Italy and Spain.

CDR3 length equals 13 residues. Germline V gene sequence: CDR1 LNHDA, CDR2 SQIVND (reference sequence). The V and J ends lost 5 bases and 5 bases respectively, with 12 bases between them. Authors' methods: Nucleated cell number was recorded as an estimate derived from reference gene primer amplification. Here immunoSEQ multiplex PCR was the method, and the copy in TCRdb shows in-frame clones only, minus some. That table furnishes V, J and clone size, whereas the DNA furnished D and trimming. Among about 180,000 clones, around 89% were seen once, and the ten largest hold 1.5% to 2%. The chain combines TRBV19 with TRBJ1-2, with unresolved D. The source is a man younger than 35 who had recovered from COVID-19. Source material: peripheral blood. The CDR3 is CASSPPGGYGYTF. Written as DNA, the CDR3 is TGTGCCAGTAGTCCTCCGGGAGGATATGGCTACACCTTC.